A selection of T cell receptor beta chains follows, all from one sample in a study of T cell repertoires in cytomegalovirus infection. TCRdb re-called the reads through MiXCR, storing one row per CDR3 protein. In the table there are hundreds of thousands of distinct CDR3 sequences, 20% to 30% of which are singletons. The source material was CD8+ T cells from PBMCs. The receptors were sampled from a human donor in good health (CMV status not recorded). Some clones in this sample may be carry-over from other donors' samples. Both conserved end residues are part of each CDR3. A D gene is named only where the DNA matches it firmly. Clone size is shown for a subset of rows, as once, few, many or a class of expanded clone.

NA	16	few	TRBV20-1	TRBJ2-1	TGCAGTGCCCCACTAGTTAGGTCCGGATCGGGGAATGAGCAGTTCTTC	CSAPLVRSGSGNEQFF
NA	12	NA	TRBV29-1	TRBJ1-2	TGCAGCGTTGAGGCAGGGCTCTATGGCTACACCTTC	CSVEAGLYGYTF
TRBD2	16	few	TRBV6-2/TRBV6-3	TRBJ2-1	TGTGCCAGCAGTTACTCGTCCAGCGGGGGGCGAAATGAGCAGTTCTTC	CASSYSSSGGRNEQFF
NA	14	few	TRBV14	TRBJ2-7	TGTGCCAGCAGCCATGTCAAGGGGGACTACGAGCAGTACTTC	CASSHVKGDYEQYF
NA	12	few	TRBV6-6	TRBJ1-5	TGTGCCAGCAGCGTTCAGGGCCAGCCCCAGCATTTT	CASSVQGQPQHF
NA	15	NA	TRBV29-1	TRBJ2-1	TGCAGCGTTGAAGAAGGGTTATACTCCTGCAATGAGCAGTTCTTC	CSVEEGLYSCNEQFF
NA	13	many	TRBV7-8	TRBJ1-1	TGTGCCAGCAGCTTAGTCAGGGCCGCTGAAGCTTTCTTT	CASSLVRAAEAFF
TRBD1	16	NA	TRBV25-1	TRBJ1-2	TGTGCCAGCACCCGGACAGGATTGGAGGGCATTGATGGCTACACCTTC	CASTRTGLEGIDGYTF
TRBD2	17	few	TRBV4-1	TRBJ2-3	TGCGCCAGCAGCCAAGAGGCGGGGGGCCTAAGCACAGATACGCAGTATTTT	CASSQEAGGLSTDTQYF
NA	13	NA	TRBV29-1	TRBJ1-1	TGCAGCGTTGGAAGGGGCCCGAACACTGAAGCTTTCTTT	CSVGRGPNTEAFF
NA	15	NA	TRBV7-8	TRBJ2-2	TGTGCCAGCAGCTTAGTGGTTGTTAACACCGGGGAGCTGTTTTTT	CASSLVVVNTGELFF